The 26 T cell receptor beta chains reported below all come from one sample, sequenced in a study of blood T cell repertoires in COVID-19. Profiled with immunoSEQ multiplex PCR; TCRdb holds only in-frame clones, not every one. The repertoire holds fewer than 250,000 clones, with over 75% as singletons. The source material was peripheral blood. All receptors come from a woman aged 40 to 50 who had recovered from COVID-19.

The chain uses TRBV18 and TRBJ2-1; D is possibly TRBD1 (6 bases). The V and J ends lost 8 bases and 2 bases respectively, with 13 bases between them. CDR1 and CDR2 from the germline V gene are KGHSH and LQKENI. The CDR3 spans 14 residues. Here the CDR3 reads CASTDQGTYNEQFF. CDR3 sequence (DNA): TGTGCCAGCACCGACCAGGGGACCTACAATGAGCAGTTCTTC.

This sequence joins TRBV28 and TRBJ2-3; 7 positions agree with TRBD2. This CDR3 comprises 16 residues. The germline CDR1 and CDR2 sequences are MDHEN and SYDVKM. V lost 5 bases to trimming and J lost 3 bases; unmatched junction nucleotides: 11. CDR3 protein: CASSHPVGGRTDTQYF. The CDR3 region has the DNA TGTGCCAGCAGTCACCCGGTCGGGGGGAGGACAGATACGCAGTATTTT.

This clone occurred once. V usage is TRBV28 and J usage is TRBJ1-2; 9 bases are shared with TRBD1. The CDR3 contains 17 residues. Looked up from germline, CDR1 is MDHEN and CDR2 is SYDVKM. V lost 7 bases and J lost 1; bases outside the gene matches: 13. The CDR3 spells CASTIGQGLGVNYGYTF. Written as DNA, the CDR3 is TGTGCCAGCACGATTGGACAGGGGTTGGGTGTTAACTATGGCTACACCTTC.

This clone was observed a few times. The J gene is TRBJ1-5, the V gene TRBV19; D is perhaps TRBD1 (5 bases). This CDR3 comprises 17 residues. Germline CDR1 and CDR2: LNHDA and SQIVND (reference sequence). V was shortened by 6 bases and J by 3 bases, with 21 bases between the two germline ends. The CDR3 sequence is CASRSDSDVQINQPQHF. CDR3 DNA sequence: TGTGCCAGTAGAAGCGACAGTGATGTTCAGATCAATCAGCCCCAGCATTTT.

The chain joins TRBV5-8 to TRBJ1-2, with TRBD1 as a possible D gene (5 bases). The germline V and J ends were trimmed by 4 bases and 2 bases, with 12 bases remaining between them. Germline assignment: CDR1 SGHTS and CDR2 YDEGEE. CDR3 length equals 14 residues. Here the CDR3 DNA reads TGTGCCAGCAGCATACGGACACTCAACTATGGCTACACCTTC. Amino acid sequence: CASSIRTLNYGYTF.

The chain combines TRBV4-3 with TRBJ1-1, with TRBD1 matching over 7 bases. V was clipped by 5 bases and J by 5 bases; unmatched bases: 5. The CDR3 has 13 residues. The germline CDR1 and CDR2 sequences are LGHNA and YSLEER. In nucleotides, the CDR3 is TGCGCCAGCAGCTTAACAGGGGAAACTGAAGCTTTCTTT. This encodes CASSLTGETEAFF.

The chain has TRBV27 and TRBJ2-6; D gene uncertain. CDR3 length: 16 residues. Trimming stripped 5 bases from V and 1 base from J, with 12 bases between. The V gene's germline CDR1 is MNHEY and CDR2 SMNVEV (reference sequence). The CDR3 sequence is CASSPVQISGANVLTF. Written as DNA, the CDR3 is TGTGCCAGCAGTCCCGTACAGATATCTGGGGCCAACGTCCTGACTTTC.

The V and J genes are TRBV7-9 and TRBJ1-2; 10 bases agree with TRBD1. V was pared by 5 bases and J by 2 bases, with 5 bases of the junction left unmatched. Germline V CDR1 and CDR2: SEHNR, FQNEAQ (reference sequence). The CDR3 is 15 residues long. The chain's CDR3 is CASSRTGGPNYGYTF. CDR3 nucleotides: TGTGCCAGCAGCCGGACAGGGGGACCGAACTATGGCTACACCTTC.

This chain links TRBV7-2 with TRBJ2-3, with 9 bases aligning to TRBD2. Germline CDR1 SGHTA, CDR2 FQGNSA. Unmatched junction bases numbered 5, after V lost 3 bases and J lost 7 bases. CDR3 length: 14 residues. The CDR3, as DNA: TGTGCCAGCAGCTTGGAGCGGGGGGCAAATACGCAGTATTTT. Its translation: CASSLERGANTQYF.

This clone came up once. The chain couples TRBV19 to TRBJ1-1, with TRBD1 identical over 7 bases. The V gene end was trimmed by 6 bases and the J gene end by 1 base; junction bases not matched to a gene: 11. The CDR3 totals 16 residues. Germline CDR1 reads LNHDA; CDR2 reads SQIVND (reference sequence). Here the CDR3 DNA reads TGTGCCAGTAGCCTGGAAGGGGGCTTTTCGAACACTGAAGCTTTCTTT. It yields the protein CASSLEGGFSNTEAFF.

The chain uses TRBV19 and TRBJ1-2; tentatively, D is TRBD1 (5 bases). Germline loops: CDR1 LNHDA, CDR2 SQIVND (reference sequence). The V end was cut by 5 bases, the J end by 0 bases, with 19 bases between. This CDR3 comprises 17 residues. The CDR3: CASSSTLRQSPNYGYTF. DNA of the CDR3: TGTGCCAGTAGTTCGACGCTAAGACAGTCTCCTAACTATGGCTACACCTTC.

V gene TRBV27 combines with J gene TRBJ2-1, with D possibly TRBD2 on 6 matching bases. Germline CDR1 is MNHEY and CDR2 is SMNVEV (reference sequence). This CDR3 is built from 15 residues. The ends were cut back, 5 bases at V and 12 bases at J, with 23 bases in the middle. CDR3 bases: TGTGCCAGCAGTCCCGGGACTGGGGTCCCAAAATGGCAGTTCTTC. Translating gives CASSPGTGVPKWQFF.

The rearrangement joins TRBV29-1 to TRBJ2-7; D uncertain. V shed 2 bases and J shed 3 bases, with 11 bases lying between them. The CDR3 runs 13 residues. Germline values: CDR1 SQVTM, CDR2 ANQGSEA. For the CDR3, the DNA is TGCAGCGTTGAAAGCCAGGCCAACTACGAGCAGTACTTC. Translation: CSVESQANYEQYF.

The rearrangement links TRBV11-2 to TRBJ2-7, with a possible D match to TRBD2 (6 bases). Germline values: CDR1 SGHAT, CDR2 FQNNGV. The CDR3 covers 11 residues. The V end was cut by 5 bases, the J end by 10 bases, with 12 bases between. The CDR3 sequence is CASSVGTLQYF. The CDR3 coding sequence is TGTGCCAGCAGCGTAGGGACTTTACAGTACTTC.

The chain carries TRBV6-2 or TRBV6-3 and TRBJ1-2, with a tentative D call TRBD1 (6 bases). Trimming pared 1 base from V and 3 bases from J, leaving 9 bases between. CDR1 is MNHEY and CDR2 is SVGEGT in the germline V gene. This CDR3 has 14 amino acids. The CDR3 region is CASSYFDRHYGYTF. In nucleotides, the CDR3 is TGTGCCAGCAGTTACTTCGACAGGCACTATGGCTACACCTTC.

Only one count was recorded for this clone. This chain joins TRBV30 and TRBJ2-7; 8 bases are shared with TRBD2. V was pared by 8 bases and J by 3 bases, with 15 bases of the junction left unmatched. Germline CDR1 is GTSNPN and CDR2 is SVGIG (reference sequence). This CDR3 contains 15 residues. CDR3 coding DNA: TGTGCCCTAAGAAGTACATTAGCGGGGTTCTACGAGCAGTACTTC. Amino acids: CALRSTLAGFYEQYF.

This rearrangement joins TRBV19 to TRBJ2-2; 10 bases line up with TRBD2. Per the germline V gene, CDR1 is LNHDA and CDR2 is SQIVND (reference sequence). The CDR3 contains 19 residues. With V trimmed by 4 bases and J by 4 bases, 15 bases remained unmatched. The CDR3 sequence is CASSKEQGSSGSGTGELFF. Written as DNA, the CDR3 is TGTGCCAGTAGTAAAGAGCAGGGGTCTAGCGGGAGTGGCACCGGGGAGCTGTTTTTT.

This CDR3 reads CASSPGTGGSGGELFF. CDR3 DNA sequence: TGTGCCAGCAGCCCCGGGACAGGGGGATCTGGCGGGGAGCTGTTTTTT. The J gene is TRBJ2-2, the V gene TRBV28, with 11 bases identical to TRBD1. Germline CDR1 is MDHEN and CDR2 is SYDVKM. With 6 bases clipped from V and 7 bases from J, the junction kept 10 bases outside the gene matches. The CDR3 runs 16 residues.

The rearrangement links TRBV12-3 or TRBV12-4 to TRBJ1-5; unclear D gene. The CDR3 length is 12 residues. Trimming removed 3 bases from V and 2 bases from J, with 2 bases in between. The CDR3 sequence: CASSFGNQPQHF. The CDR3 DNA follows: TGTGCCAGCAGTTTCGGCAATCAGCCCCAGCATTTT.

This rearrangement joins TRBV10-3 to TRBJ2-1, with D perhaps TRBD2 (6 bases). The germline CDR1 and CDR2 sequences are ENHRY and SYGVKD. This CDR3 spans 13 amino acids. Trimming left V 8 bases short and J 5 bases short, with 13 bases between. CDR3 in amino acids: CAIAREIHNEQFF. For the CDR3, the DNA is TGTGCCATCGCACGGGAGATTCACAATGAGCAGTTCTTC.

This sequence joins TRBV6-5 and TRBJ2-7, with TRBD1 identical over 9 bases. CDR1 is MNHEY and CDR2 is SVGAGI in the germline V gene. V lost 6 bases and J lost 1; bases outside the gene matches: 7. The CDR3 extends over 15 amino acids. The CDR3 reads CASSPGTGLSYEQYF. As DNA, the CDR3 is TGTGCCAGCAGCCCAGGGACAGGGCTATCCTACGAGCAGTACTTC.

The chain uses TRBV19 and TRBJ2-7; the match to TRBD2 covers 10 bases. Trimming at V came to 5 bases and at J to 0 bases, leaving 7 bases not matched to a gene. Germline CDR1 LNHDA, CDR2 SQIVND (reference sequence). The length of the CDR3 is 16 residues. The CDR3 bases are TGTGCCAGTAGTCCAAGCGGGAGGGTGGGCTCCTACGAGCAGTACTTC. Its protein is CASSPSGRVGSYEQYF.

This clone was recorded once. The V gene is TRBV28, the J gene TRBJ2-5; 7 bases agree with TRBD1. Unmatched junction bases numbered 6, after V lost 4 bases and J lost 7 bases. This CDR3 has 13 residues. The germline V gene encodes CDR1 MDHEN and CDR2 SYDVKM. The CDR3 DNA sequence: TGTGCCAGCAGTTCACAGGGGAGTGGGACCCAGTACTTC. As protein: CASSSQGSGTQYF. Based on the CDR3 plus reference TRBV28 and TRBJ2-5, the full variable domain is DVKVTQSSRYLVKRTGEKVFLECVQDMDHENMFWYRQDPGLGLRLIYFSYDVKMKEKGDIPEGYSVSREKKERFSLILESASTNQTSMYLCASSSQGSGTQYFGPGTRLLVL.

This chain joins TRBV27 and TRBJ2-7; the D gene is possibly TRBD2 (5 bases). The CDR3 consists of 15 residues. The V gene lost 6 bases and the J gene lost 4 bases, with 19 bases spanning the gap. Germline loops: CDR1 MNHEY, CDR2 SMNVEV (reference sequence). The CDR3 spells CASSLGPPPGYEQYF. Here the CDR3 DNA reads TGTGCCAGCAGCCTAGGGCCTCCCCCGGGGTACGAGCAGTACTTC.

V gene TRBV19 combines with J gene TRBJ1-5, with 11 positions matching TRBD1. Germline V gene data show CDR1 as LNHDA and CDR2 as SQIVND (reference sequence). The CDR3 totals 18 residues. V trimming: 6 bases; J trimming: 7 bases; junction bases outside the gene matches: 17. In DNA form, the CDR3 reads TGTGCCAGTAGCGACTCGGGTCTGGACAGGGGGCTTAGGCAGCCCCAGCATTTT. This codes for CASSDSGLDRGLRQPQHF.

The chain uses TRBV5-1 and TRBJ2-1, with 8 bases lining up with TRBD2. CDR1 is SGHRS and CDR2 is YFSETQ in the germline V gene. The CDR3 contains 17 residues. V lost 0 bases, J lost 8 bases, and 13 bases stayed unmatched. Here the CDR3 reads CASSLGVAGPKTDEQFF. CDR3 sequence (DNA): TGCGCCAGCAGCTTGGGAGTAGCGGGACCCAAGACCGATGAGCAGTTCTTC.